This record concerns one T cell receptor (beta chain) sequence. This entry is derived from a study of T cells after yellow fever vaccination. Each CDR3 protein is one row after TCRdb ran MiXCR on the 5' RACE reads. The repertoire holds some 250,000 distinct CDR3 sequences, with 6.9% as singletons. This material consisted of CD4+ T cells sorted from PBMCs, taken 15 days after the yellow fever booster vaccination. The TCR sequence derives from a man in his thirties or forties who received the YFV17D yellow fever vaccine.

The CDR3 region is CASSFSGRDNNEQFF. The CDR3 coding sequence is TGTGCCAGCAGCTTCTCAGGGCGGGATAACAATGAGCAGTTCTTC. This chain joins TRBV5-6 and TRBJ2-1, with TRBD2 as a possible D gene (6 bases). The CDR3 sequence is 15 residues long. Germline CDR1 reads SGHDT; CDR2 reads YYEEEE. V lost 2 bases, J lost 5 bases, and 14 bases lay in between.